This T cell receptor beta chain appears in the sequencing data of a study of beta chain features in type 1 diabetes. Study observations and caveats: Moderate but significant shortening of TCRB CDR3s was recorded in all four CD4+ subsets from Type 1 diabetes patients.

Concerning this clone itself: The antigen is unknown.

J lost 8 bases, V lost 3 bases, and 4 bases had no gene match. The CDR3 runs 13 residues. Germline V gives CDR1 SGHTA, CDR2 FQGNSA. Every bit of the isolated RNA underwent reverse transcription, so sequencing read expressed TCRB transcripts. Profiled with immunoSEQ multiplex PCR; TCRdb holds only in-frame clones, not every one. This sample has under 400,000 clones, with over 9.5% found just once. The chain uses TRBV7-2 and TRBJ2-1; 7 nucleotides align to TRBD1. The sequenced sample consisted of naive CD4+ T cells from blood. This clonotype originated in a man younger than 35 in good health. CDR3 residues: CASSFAGGDEQFF. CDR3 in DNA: TGTGCCAGCAGCTTCGCAGGGGGTGATGAGCAGTTCTTC.